The entry below describes one T cell receptor (beta chain). It lacks a known antigen. No qualities accompany the bases; no much larger clone lies one base away. Receptor libraries were prepared by PCR. Sequencing relied on an Illumina HiSeq 2000. The raw public reads went through TCRdb reprocessing: fastp at Q25, MiXCR clone calling, in-frame beta chains kept. Rows are combined by CDR3 protein, so each entry shows the most common genes and DNA. The sample contains about 10,000 distinct CDR3 sequences, approximately 59% of them found a single time. The top ten clonotypes cover more than 20% of the sample. The entry originates in a study of tumor-infiltrating lymphocytes in oesophageal squamous cell carcinoma listed by TCRdb under 2016. Taken from the germline V gene (reference sequence), the CDR1 and CDR2 loops are SEHNR and FQNEAQ. Measured from the cysteine to the phenylalanine, the CDR3 is 16 residues long. Only CDR3 DNA is held: 48 bases, read in frame from base 1. V and J are trimmed by 5 bases and 6 bases, and the gene matches miss 7 bases of the junction.

This TCR was recovered from a male donor with esophageal squamous cell carcinoma. The rearranged chain carries TRBV7-9 and TRBJ2-3, with 14 central nucleotides matching TRBD2. The sequenced sample consisted of esophageal tumor tissue. In nucleotides, the sequence is TGTGCCAGCAGCGAGACTAGCGGGGGGGCAGGGGATACGCAGTATTTT. This sequence encodes CASSETSGGAGDTQYF.